This T cell receptor beta chain was recovered during a study of T-cell memory formation after mild COVID-19. Study-wide background: Clustering of TCRs was largely donor specific.

This clonotype was seen ten or more times. Antigen specificity is unknown. This CDR3 comprises 15 residues. CDR1 and CDR2 (germline): SGDLS, YYNGEE. Deletions cut 0 bases from V and 2 bases from J, with 8 bases between. Constant-segment primers and 5'RACE yielded cDNA libraries for TCR alpha and TCR beta, each carrying sample barcodes and UMIs. MiXCR, run by TCRdb on the 5' RACE reads, gives a single entry per CDR3 protein. Of more than 250,000 distinct CDR3 sequences listed, roughly 17% are singletons. Whole-study findings and limits: Largely, contracting CD4+ clones fell within CM and EM, and contracting CD8+ clones within EMRA. Specificity for SARS-CoV-2 was not confirmed among the second-wave clones peaking on day 37.

The receptor was derived from a man aged 18 to 35 who had mild COVID-19 (a few samples of this study predate the infection). Cell type and time point are not known. The chain is built from TRBV9 and TRBJ2-2; D is ambiguous. Material for sequencing was PBMCs or a T cell subset sorted from them (not recorded which). The CDR3 loop is CASSVGSTNTGELFF. The CDR3, as DNA: TGTGCCAGCAGCGTAGGATCCACAAACACCGGGGAGCTGTTTTTT. The variable domain in full, completed from reference TRBV9 and TRBJ2-2, reads DSGVTQTPKHLITATGQRVTLRCSPRSGDLSVYWYQQSLDQGLQFLIQYYNGEERAKGNILERFSAQQFPDLHSELNLSSLELGDSALYFCASSVGSTNTGELFFGEGSRLTVL.